This T cell receptor (beta chain) was observed in a study of cytomegalovirus exposure and HLA in healthy donors. Study results and caveats: An apparent linkage of common viral pathogens to several of the most significant clusters emerged in a later analysis. According to reports, the classifier identified cytomegalovirus status with high specificity and sensitivity. V- and J-gene trimming of TCR beta was linked (in a later analysis) to a missense DCLRE1C variant. In an earlier analysis, in approximately 570 donors, most V segments appeared productive either ~87% or ~30% of the time.

Primers included in the PCR were 60 Vbeta and 13 Jbeta primers. Some clones are missing from TCRdb's copy, which holds only in-frame ones; the method was immunoSEQ multiplex PCR. The top ten clones hold approximately 2% of a sample with over 150,000 clones, over 75% of them seen once. Only a few counts were recorded for this clone. Antigen unknown. Trimming cost V 2 bases and J 7 bases; bases outside gene matches: 4. The CDR3 spans 15 residues. Germline CDR1 is MNHEY and CDR2 is SVGAGI. The J gene is TRBJ2-2, the V gene TRBV6-5, with 10 bases that match TRBD1. The TCR originated in a human donor in good health. The sequenced sample consisted of PBMCs. CDR3 in amino acids: CASSYGTGVGGELFF. Here the CDR3 DNA reads TGTGCCAGCAGTTACGGGACAGGGGTGGGCGGGGAGCTGTTTTTT.